Included here is one T cell receptor beta chain sequence, with context. Antigen specificity is unknown. The data were obtained in a study of PD-1 blockade in classical Hodgkin lymphoma. At the level of the study: Nivolumab 3 mg/kg was given intravenously every 2 weeks.

Autologous stem cell transplantation was followed by relapse in every patient, and brentuximab vedotin exposure varied. Using immunoSEQ multiplex PCR, the repertoire was profiled, and TCRdb retains in-frame clones only, with some absent. Here the sample spans approximately 100,000 clones, about nine tenths being singletons. Notes on the study in general: It was CD4+ TCR diversity, not CD8+, that rose significantly by C4D1. Excluded were patients who started nivolumab under 1 year after ASCT, a group that had lower diversity.

The sample in question was peripheral blood mononuclear cells (PBMCs), obtained at baseline. The receptor was isolated from a human donor with classical Hodgkin lymphoma.

The CDR3 loop reads CSVPLPATYGYTF. For the CDR3, the DNA is TGCAGCGTCCCCTTGCCCGCTACCTATGGCTACACCTTC. The chain couples TRBV29-1 to TRBJ1-2; D uncertain. The CDR3 runs to 13 residues. The V end lost 6 bases, the J end lost 4 bases, and 15 bases lay between the germline ends. Germline V gene sequence: CDR1 SQVTM, CDR2 ANQGSEA.